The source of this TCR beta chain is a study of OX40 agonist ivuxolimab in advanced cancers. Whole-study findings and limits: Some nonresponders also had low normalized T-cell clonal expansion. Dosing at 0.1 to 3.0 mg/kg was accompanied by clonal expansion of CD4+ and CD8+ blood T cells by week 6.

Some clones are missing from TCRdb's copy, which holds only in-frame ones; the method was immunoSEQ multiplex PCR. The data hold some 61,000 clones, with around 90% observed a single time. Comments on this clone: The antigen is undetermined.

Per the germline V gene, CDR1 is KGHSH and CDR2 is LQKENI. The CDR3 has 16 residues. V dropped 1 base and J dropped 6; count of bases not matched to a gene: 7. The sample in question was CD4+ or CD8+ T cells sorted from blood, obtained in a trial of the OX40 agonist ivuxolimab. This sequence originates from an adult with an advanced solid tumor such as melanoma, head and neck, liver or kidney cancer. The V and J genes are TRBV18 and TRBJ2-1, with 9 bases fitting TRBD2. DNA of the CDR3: TGTGCCAGCTCACCACTTAGCGGGAGAACAAGCAATGAGCAGTTCTTC. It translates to CASSPLSGRTSNEQFF.